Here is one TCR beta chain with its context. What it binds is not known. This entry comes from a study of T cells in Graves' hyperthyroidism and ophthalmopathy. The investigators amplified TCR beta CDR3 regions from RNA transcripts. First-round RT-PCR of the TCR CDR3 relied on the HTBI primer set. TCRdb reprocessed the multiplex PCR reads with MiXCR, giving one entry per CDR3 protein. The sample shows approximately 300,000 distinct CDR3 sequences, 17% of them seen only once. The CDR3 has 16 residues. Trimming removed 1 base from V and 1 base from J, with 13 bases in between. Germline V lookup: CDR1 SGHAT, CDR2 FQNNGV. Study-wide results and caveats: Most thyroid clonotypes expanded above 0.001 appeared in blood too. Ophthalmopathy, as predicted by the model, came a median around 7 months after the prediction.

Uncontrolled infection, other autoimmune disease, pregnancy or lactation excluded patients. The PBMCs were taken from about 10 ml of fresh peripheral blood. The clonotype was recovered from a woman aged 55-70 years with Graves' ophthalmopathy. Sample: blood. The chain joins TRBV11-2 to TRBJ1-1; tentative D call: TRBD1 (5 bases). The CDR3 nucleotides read TGTGCCAGCAGCTTAGCAACCGGTGGGGGGAACACTGAAGCTTTCTTT. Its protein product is CASSLATGGGNTEAFF.